One sample yielded the 20 T cell receptor beta chains listed below, sequenced in a study of blood T cells in healthy people across ages. A J-beta primer mix and a sample-barcoded 5' primer were used in a second PCR of roughly 6 to 12 cycles. TCRdb processed the 5' RACE reads anew with MiXCR; each CDR3 protein has one entry. This table has 1.5 million to 2 million distinct CDR3 sequences, 28% appearing once. The sample consisted of blood. The source of these receptors is a woman aged 30 to 39 in good health.

This clonotype was seen repeatedly, ten times or more. CDR3 residues: CASSQVVDGGDGYTF. In DNA, the CDR3 is TGTGCCAGCAGCCAAGTCGTGGACGGAGGGGATGGCTACACCTTC. The J gene is TRBJ1-2, the V gene TRBV3-1, with D tentatively TRBD1 (5 bases). The germline gives CDR1 LGHDT, CDR2 YNNKEL (reference sequence). V shed 1 base and J shed 6 bases, with 15 bases lying between them. The CDR3 length is 15 residues.

This chain connects TRBV18 to TRBJ1-1; D remains unclear. CDR1 and CDR2 from the germline V gene are KGHSH and LQKENI. This CDR3 comprises 12 residues. The V end lost 4 bases, the J end lost 7 bases, and 10 bases lay between the germline ends. In nucleotides, the CDR3 is TGTGCCAGCTCACTACGCCGGGATGAAGCTTTCTTT. Translating gives CASSLRRDEAFF.

This clonotype has just a few counts. The J gene is TRBJ1-5, the V gene TRBV2, with D tentatively TRBD1 (6 bases). The V gene lost 4 bases and the J gene lost 7 bases, with 14 bases spanning the gap. Germline CDR1 reads SNHLY; CDR2 reads FYNNEI. This CDR3 has 14 residues. For the CDR3, the DNA is TGTGCCAGCAGTGCGGACAGCGGGGGGCAGCCCCAGCATTTT. Translation gives CASSADSGGQPQHF. Variable domain in full (rest from reference TRBV2 and TRBJ1-5): EPEVTQTPSHQVTQMGQEVILRCVPISNHLYFYWYRQILGQKVEFLVSFYNNEISEKSEIFDDQFSVERPDGSNFTLKIRSTKLEDSAMYFCASSADSGGQPQHFGDGTRLSIL.

On this clonotype: A read error may produce the germline difference seen at one junction end. CDR3 region: CVSSPGQGPTGYTF. The CDR3 DNA follows: TGTGTCAGCTCACCCGGACAGGGGCCTACTGGCTACACCTTC. The chain couples TRBV18 to TRBJ1-2; TRBD1 agrees at 9 bases. The CDR3 has 14 residues. Germline V gives CDR1 KGHSH, CDR2 LQKENI. Filled out from reference TRBV18 and TRBJ1-2, the complete variable domain reads NAGVMQNPRHLVRRRGQEARLRCSPMKGHSHVYWYRQLPEEGLKFMVYLQKENIIDESGMPKERFSAEFPKEGPSILRIQQVVRGDSAAYFCVSSPGQGPTGYTFGSGTRLTVV.

There are a few counts of this clonotype. The rearrangement joins TRBV7-9 to TRBJ2-7; D is unclear. The V gene lost 2 bases and the J gene lost 7 bases, with 12 bases spanning the gap. Germline assignment: CDR1 SEHNR and CDR2 FQNEAQ (reference sequence). The CDR3 loop spans 13 amino acids. As DNA, the CDR3 is TGTGCCAGCAGCTTATCCAGCCCGAGGGAGCAGTACTTC. Protein sequence: CASSLSSPREQYF.

At least ten counts were recorded for this clonotype. The chain links TRBV12-5 to TRBJ2-3; D call uncertain. Trimming took off 3 bases at V and 9 bases at J, with 13 bases between the two ends. Germline assignment: CDR1 LGHNT and CDR2 FRNRAP. CDR3 length equals 13 residues. The CDR3 bases are TGTGCTAGTGGTTTAGACCCGGATCCCACGCAGTATTTT. Its translation: CASGLDPDPTQYF.

A remark on this clonotype: One end of the junction does not line up with germline, which may come from a read error. The chain couples TRBV5-5 to TRBJ2-5; 7 bases fit TRBD2. The CDR3 is 12 amino acids. The germline V gene encodes CDR1 SGHKS and CDR2 YYEKEE (reference sequence). The DNA for the CDR3 is TGTGTCAGCAGCGTGGGGGGGGAGACCCAGTACTTC. Translation: CVSSVGGETQYF.

With regard to this clonotype: This could be a read error, since a much larger clone is one nucleotide away. V and J are TRBV29-1 and TRBJ2-3; 10 nucleotides agree with TRBD2. The CDR3 has 16 residues. The germline V gene encodes CDR1 SQVTM and CDR2 ANQGSEA. Here the CDR3 reads CSVEGGGPSGGDTRYF. The CDR3 region has the DNA TGCAGCGTTGAAGGGGGAGGCCCTAGCGGGGGCGATACGCGGTATTTT.

This clonotype was seen many times. This chain connects TRBV27 to TRBJ2-1; no clear D. Germline-derived CDR1 and CDR2 are MNHEY and SMNVEV (reference sequence). V lost 2 bases and J lost 0, with 11 bases in between. CDR3 length: 16 amino acids. CDR3: CASSLGDWSSYNEQFF. In DNA form, the CDR3 reads TGTGCCAGCAGTTTAGGCGACTGGAGCTCCTACAATGAGCAGTTCTTC.

This sequence joins TRBV6-1 and TRBJ2-4, with D unresolved. This CDR3 is 15 amino acids long. Germline V gives CDR1 MNHNS, CDR2 SASEGT. Trimming left V 6 bases short and J 1 base short, with 13 bases between. CDR3 DNA sequence: TGTGCCAGCAGGGATTCGGGTTGGGCCAAAAACATTCAGTACTTC. This translates into CASRDSGWAKNIQYF.

The rearrangement links TRBV7-2 to TRBJ2-7; D is undetermined. The CDR3 loop spans 14 amino acids. Trimming pared 5 bases from V and 0 bases from J, leaving 11 bases between. Germline CDR1 is SGHTA and CDR2 is FQGNSA. CDR3 residues: CASSGGGFSYEQYF. The DNA for the CDR3 is TGTGCCAGCAGCGGCGGTGGGTTCTCCTACGAGCAGTACTTC.

This clonotype was seen a few times. This sequence joins TRBV5-1 and TRBJ2-7, with a weak D call TRBD1 (5 bases). V was pared by 6 bases and J by 0 bases, with 16 bases between. This CDR3 contains 15 residues. Looked up from germline, CDR1 is SGHRS and CDR2 is YFSETQ. CDR3 residues: CASKIWADSSYEQYF. CDR3 bases: TGCGCCAGCAAAATTTGGGCAGACAGCTCCTACGAGCAGTACTTC.

The gene calls are TRBV20-1 and TRBJ2-1; D remains ambiguous. The germline V and J ends were trimmed by 8 bases and 5 bases, with 10 bases remaining between them. This CDR3 spans 11 amino acids. CDR1 is DFQATT and CDR2 is SNEGSKA in the germline V gene (reference sequence). Here the CDR3 DNA reads TGCAGTCCCCGGGCGGACAATGAGCAGTTCTTC. This sequence encodes CSPRADNEQFF.

The rearrangement uses TRBV4-1 and TRBJ1-1, with D unresolved. Trimming cost V 4 bases and J 7 bases, with 19 bases left between them. The CDR3 contains 15 residues. The germline gives CDR1 MGHRA, CDR2 YSYEKL. CDR3 nucleotide sequence: TGCGCCAGCAGCCTTTCCTCAGCGACACCCGATGAAGCTTTCTTT. Its translation: CASSLSSATPDEAFF.

This clonotype appeared a few times. The chain carries TRBV5-5 and TRBJ1-1; D not resolved. Trimming took off 3 bases at V and 4 bases at J, with 16 bases between the two ends. The CDR3 totals 15 residues. Germline loops: CDR1 SGHKS, CDR2 YYEKEE (reference sequence). CDR3 DNA sequence: TGTGCCAGCAGCTCGGAGACTCTCGTGGGCACTGAAGCTTTCTTT. Its protein is CASSSETLVGTEAFF.

This sequence joins TRBV6-5 and TRBJ2-7; perhaps TRBD1 as D (6 bases). This CDR3 spans 17 amino acids. V lost 0 bases and J 6 bases, leaving 21 bases between the germline ends. Germline loops: CDR1 MNHEY, CDR2 SVGAGI. The CDR3 nucleotides read TGTGCCAGCAGTTACTCGGCCGTAGGCAGGGGTACCCGCGAGCAGTACTTC. Translating gives CASSYSAVGRGTREQYF.

The chain combines TRBV5-1 with TRBJ2-1; a possible D gene is TRBD1 (5 bases). Looked up from germline, CDR1 is SGHRS and CDR2 is YFSETQ. V was pared by 0 bases and J by 12 bases, with 16 bases between. This CDR3 spans 14 amino acids. The CDR3 is CASSLGQGRLWQFF. CDR3 sequence (DNA): TGCGCCAGCAGCTTGGGGCAGGGCCGTTTGTGGCAGTTCTTC.

The V gene is TRBV5-1, the J gene TRBJ2-5; D is uncertain. Germline assignment: CDR1 SGHRS and CDR2 YFSETQ. V lost 4 bases to trimming and J lost 1 base, with 11 bases between them. The CDR3 has 14 amino acids. The CDR3 protein is CASSRNGPQETQYF. DNA of the CDR3: TGCGCCAGCAGCAGGAACGGCCCCCAAGAGACCCAGTACTTC.

This clonotype has a count of ten or more. The rearrangement links TRBV10-3 to TRBJ1-2, with TRBD1 matching 9 bases. This CDR3 is 16 amino acids long. CDR1 and CDR2 (germline): ENHRY, SYGVKD. The V and J ends lost 6 bases and 0 bases, in that order; junction bases with no gene match: 8. CDR3 protein: CAIREGQGSSNYGYTF. In DNA form, the CDR3 reads TGTGCCATCAGGGAAGGACAGGGGTCATCTAACTATGGCTACACCTTC.

This clonotype was seen at least ten times. This chain links TRBV29-1 with TRBJ2-7, with TRBD1 identical over 8 bases. The CDR3 is 13 amino acids. Germline loops: CDR1 SQVTM, CDR2 ANQGSEA. V dropped 4 bases and J dropped 5; count of bases not matched to a gene: 7. The chain's CDR3 is CSVAGTGWDEQYF. The CDR3 DNA follows: TGCAGCGTTGCCGGGACAGGCTGGGACGAGCAGTACTTC.